This T cell receptor (beta chain) comes out of a study of blood T cell repertoires in COVID-19. Study-level background: From the United States, Italy and Spain came samples of acute and convalescent COVID-19. PBMCs, B-cell-depleted T cells, or T cells provided the cDNA or gDNA that made up the material.

Under the authors' procedure: Estimation of nucleated cell counts was performed using reference gene primer amplification. TCRdb's copy holds only in-frame clones and misses some; the assay was immunoSEQ multiplex PCR. Clone size and V and J calls were adopted from that table, with D and trimming inferred from the DNA. Of tens of thousands of clones in the sample, about 80% were seen once. CDR3 size: 16 residues. Trimming took 1 base from V and 4 from J, leaving 14 bases between them. CDR1 is LGHNA and CDR2 is YNFKEQ in the germline V gene. This receptor was taken from a human donor in a cohort sampled during active COVID-19. The chain links TRBV4-2 to TRBJ1-5; no reliable D call. The sample consisted of peripheral blood. The CDR3 bases are TGTGCCAGCAGCCAAGTCTCGCAGGCTTCAAATCAGCCCCAGCATTTT. The encoded protein is CASSQVSQASNQPQHF.